The clone carrying this TCR beta chain has ten or more counts. Its antigen is not known. Time point of the sample: longitudinal time-point 3. By 5'RACE with 10-nucleotide random UMIs, the cDNA was made. In TCRdb, the 5' RACE reads were re-called with MiXCR into one record per CDR3 protein. The repertoire holds 84,000 or so distinct CDR3 sequences, with roughly 4.3% as singletons. The sample originates from a study of neurological immune-mediated disorders. The overall study: Relapsing-remitting disease was seen in about nine tenths of the roughly 34 multiple sclerosis patients, and secondary progressive disease was seen in 3.

Trimming removed 2 bases at V and 9 bases at J, with 19 bases between. Per the germline V gene, CDR1 is DFQATT and CDR2 is SNEGSKA (reference sequence). The CDR3 is 14 residues long. Study-wide findings and caveats: No sharing of CDR3 amino acid sequences was observed among expanded clones across subjects, suggesting private repertoires in all groups. Multiple sclerosis was found to have the least TCR clonal expansion, below healthy controls, and HTLV-1-associated myelopathy the most.

The sequence was obtained from a woman aged 55-70 years with multiple sclerosis. The chain couples TRBV20-1 to TRBJ2-5; perhaps TRBD1 as D (6 bases). Sequencing was carried out using PBMCs. The CDR3 bases are TGCAGTGCTAGATTGGGGGCGTCTGAAGGGGCCCAGTACTTC. It specifies CSARLGASEGAQYF.